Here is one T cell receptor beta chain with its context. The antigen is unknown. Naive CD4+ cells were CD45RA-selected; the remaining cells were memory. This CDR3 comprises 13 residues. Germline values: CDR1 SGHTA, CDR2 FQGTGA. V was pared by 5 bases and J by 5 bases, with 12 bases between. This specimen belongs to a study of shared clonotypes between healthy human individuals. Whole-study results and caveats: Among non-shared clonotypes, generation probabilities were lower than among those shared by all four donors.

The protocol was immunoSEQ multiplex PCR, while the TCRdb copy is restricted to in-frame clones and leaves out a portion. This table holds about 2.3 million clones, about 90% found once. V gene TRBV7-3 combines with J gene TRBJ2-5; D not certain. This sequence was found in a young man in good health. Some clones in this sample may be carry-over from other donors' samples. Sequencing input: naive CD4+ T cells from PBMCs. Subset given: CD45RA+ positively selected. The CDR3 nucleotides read TGTGCCAGCAGCCCGGGCCTCGCGGAGACCCAGTACTTC. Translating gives CASSPGLAETQYF.